This T cell receptor (beta chain) stems from a study of blood T cells in healthy people across ages (dated by TCRdb to the mid-2010s). Background on the whole study: In model experiments, template switching captured about one uniquely barcoded TCR beta cDNA molecule for every two T cells. Age-related changes in TCR beta repertoire diversity were measured in the study by deep sequencing normalized with unique cDNA molecular identifiers. The donors were divided into four age groups: young (average around 16 years), middle-aged (approximately 42), aged (about 60) and long-lived (roughly 82). To avoid experimental bias, donors of different ages were randomly spread across the sequencing lanes. The study analyzed two additional independent replicas of 1 million unique cDNA reads from the same blood draw for two donors, one aged 18 to 30 and one aged 80 or older. Overall study results and their limits: Since profiling was done on bulk unsorted PBMCs, naive and antigen-experienced compartments could not be conclusively compared. Total diversity estimates from one million sequenced T cells were considered lower bounds and underestimates. Compared with the aged group, more naive CD4+ T cells, fewer expanded clones and increased TCR diversity were shown by the long-lived group, suggesting age selection. The percentage of naive T cells measured by flow cytometry correlated strongly with observed TCR beta diversity. Because donor CMV infection status was unknown, age-related changes in expanded clonotypes were potentially confounded. As age increased, observed TCR beta diversity per million T cells dropped in a roughly linear way, and a significant reduction was already evident by age 40.

Systemically healthy Caucasian individuals from Russia, 39 in total and aged roughly 6 to 100 years, were included as donors. Each donor gave around 9.8 milliliters of peripheral blood, collected into EDTA-treated Vacutainer tubes. Ficoll-Paque density-gradient centrifugation was used to isolate PBMCs, with at least 7 million per sample. Total RNA was extracted from PBMCs with Trizol reagent, with at least 6 micrograms obtained per sample. For every donor, an aliquot of PBMCs went through flow cytometry to measure the percentages of naive CD45RAhigh/CD27high T cells. The table lists this clonotype with a few counts. There is no known antigen for this receptor. Base quality data are lacking; no much larger clone is found one base away. The CDR3 runs 13 residues from the cysteine to the phenylalanine. The entry retains the CDR3 DNA only, 39 bases that are in frame from base 1. Looking up the germline V gene (reference sequence) yields CDR1 DFQATT and CDR2 SNEGSKA.

The method behind the library was 5' RACE. A second about 7 to 12 cycle PCR used a sample-barcoded 5' primer and a J-beta primer mix. Each TCR beta cDNA molecule received a unique molecular identifier from a template-switch 5' adaptor carrying 12 random nucleotides. Each sample yielded at least 2.5 million CDR3-containing paired-end reads. All of the RNA was converted into first-strand cDNA using the Mint cDNA synthesis kit, with a TRBC-specific oligonucleotide serving as the primer. All cDNA was treated with uracil-DNA glycosylase and then went through a first 18-cycle PCR with the universal primers M1SS and BC2_uni_R. On the study's bioinformatics: Each sample was normalized by randomly selecting 1 million high-quality reads, each carrying a distinct molecular identifier. Instead of being binned into consensus sequences, reads that shared molecular identifiers were thrown out. CDR3 identification, clonotype clustering and error correction used MiTCR with a Q25 quality threshold and the strictest error-elimination algorithm. A nonparametric unseen species model using Euler transformation provided a lower-bound estimate of total TCR beta diversity. In TCRdb, the public reads were trimmed at Q25 with fastp and aligned with MiXCR, with productive beta chains retained. Rows merge per CDR3 protein into single entries with the most common DNA and genes. The V and J calls were determined by TCRdb, not by the authors. In all, the sample holds around 2 million distinct CDR3 sequences, and 30% to 40% of those were seen once. The leading ten clones occupy 23% of the sample.

The sequenced material came from blood. The V gene is TRBV20-1 and the J gene is TRBJ2-7; TRBD1 lines up with 8 middle nucleotides. The source is a human donor in good health. The CDR3 loop reads CSHRTGKSYEQYF. At the DNA level, the sequence is TGCAGCCACAGGACAGGGAAATCCTACGAGCAGTACTTC.